Given below is one T cell receptor (beta chain) in context. The table lists this clonotype with many counts. Its cognate antigen has yet to be identified. Qualities for individual bases were not recorded, and no much larger clone is one base off. CDR1 and CDR2 were assigned from the germline V gene (reference sequence) as SEHNR and FQNEAQ. V loses 8 bases of germline sequence and J loses 2 bases, and the interval between the two ends is 16 bases. The CDR3 holds 15 amino acids from the cysteine to the phenylalanine. Of the read, only the CDR3 DNA is kept; its 45 bases are in frame from base 1. This entry is derived from a study of T cells in Graves' hyperthyroidism and ophthalmopathy (dated by TCRdb to 2018 to 2020). For the study in its entirety: To identify distinguishing TCR V-J signatures, a discovery cohort of some 99 patients was used, comprising some 45 with Graves' ophthalmopathy and some 60 with stable Graves' hyperthyroidism. Prospective prediction of ophthalmopathy was tested in an independent validation cohort consisting of under 20 hyperthyroidism patients and around 17 patients who later progressed to ophthalmopathy. For training and testing, the 80 to 100 patients in the discovery cohort were randomly divided in a 7:3 ratio. Thyroid tissue and blood T-cell repertoires from more than 5 Graves' hyperthyroidism patients were also compared in the study. Following sampling, methimazole starting at 30 mg daily was given to hyperthyroidism patients, and high-dose intravenous methylprednisolone was given to ophthalmopathy patients. The paper reports TCR Vbeta CDR3 sequencing of 140 or so peripheral blood samples: under 45 ophthalmopathy, under 80 hyperthyroidism and approximately 17 progressor patients. The paper as a whole reports these results and caveats: During validation, the model predicted progression to ophthalmopathy a median of around 6 months ahead of onset, with around 71% sensitivity and about 72% specificity. Most expanded thyroid clonotypes (frequency above 0.001) were also detected in blood, suggesting blood repertoires may reflect thyroid immune responses. No statistical method was used to fix the sample size in advance, and group allocation was not hidden from the investigators. A 13 V-J signature model separated ophthalmopathy from stable hyperthyroidism, with approximately 87% sensitivity and 81.08% specificity in cross-validation and 80%/75% in testing.

Any patient with an uncontrolled infection, another autoimmune disease, pregnancy or lactation was excluded. Diagnoses were based on clinical symptoms, serum thyroxine and TRAb, thyroid ultrasound and orbital computed tomography. Total RNA was extracted with Trizol reagent, and quality was checked on an Agilent 2100 Bioanalyzer. Amplification of TCR beta CDR3 regions was carried out from RNA transcripts. A first-round RT-PCR of the TCR CDR3 used the HTBI primer set with the Qiagen OneStep RT-PCR kit. A second multiplex PCR round built the libraries, followed by size selection and purification. Libraries were sequenced paired-end with 100 bp reads on an Illumina HiSeq2000. Regarding the original processing steps: SOAPnuke was used to process the raw data, with reads discarded if the reads contained adapters or uncalled bases, had a mean Phred below 15, or lacked an exact constant-primer or identifier match. COPE v1.2.5 was used to merge high-quality paired reads, and clonotypes were defined as unique nucleotide sequences. MiTCR v1.1 was used to align clonotypes to the IMGT TRBV, TRBD and TRBJ reference segments. The analysis included only V-J combinations with a frequency above 0.0001, which together covered roughly 99% of the repertoires. A TCS score was defined as the ratio between F50 (clonal expansion) and ExV (chaos), using BLOSUM62-based TCRdist between CDR3 peptides within each V-J. Welch's t-statistics and random forest reduced fewer than 600 V-J features to roughly 13, which were used in a naive Bayes classifier (R e1071). The similarity between thyroid and blood repertoires was quantified using the Morisita-Horn index. TCRdb took the public reads, trimmed them with fastp at Q25, ran MiXCR for clone calling and kept in-frame beta chains. Under each unique CDR3 protein, matching rows form one entry showing the most common genes and DNA. TCRdb, not the authors, supplied the V and J calls. The sample data list about 640,000 distinct CDR3 sequences, and roughly 46% of these were observed just once. Clones ranked in the top ten supply 7% to 7.5% of the sample.

The TCR was taken from an adult man with Graves' disease, either hyperthyroidism or ophthalmopathy (not recorded which). The rearrangement combines TRBV7-9 with TRBJ1-3; the D region possibly corresponds to TRBD1 (6 bases align). Sequences were obtained from peripheral blood or thyroid tissue (not recorded which). The sequenced DNA is TGTGCCAGCTTTAAGGCGGCAGGGGCTGGAAACACCATATATTTT. Its translation reads: CASFKAAGAGNTIYF.